One and the same sample provided the 6 T cell receptor beta chains below, sequenced in a study of T cell responses to AZD1222 COVID-19 vaccine. Profiling relied on immunoSEQ multiplex PCR, and the TCRdb table lists in-frame clones only, not all of them. The sample lists around 95,000 clones; around 90% were seen once. The sample here was peripheral blood, taken on day 0 of AZD1222 vaccination. These receptors were taken from an adult in good health.

The chain joins TRBV28 to TRBJ1-5, with 8 bases identical to TRBD1. The CDR3 loop spans 15 amino acids. The J segment lost 3 bases and the V segment lost 6 bases, leaving 7 bases of the junction unmatched. Per germline, CDR1 MDHEN and CDR2 SYDVKM. CDR3 nucleotides: TGTGCCAGCAGGCGGGGGACAGGCGCCAATCAGCCCCAGCATTTT. Its protein is CASRRGTGANQPQHF.

The chain combines TRBV4-1 with TRBJ2-5; possibly TRBD1 or TRBD2 for D (5 bases each). CDR3 size: 15 residues. Germline CDR1 is MGHRA and CDR2 is YSYEKL. V was clipped by 2 bases and J by 4 bases, with 14 bases between them. The CDR3 DNA is TGCGCCAGCAGCCAACCGGGACCCCCGGGAGAGACCCAGTACTTC. Amino acid sequence: CASSQPGPPGETQYF.

The rearrangement uses TRBV28 and TRBJ1-2; TRBD1 matches 10 bases. There are 16 residues in the CDR3. CDR1 MDHEN and CDR2 SYDVKM come from the germline V gene. V was clipped by 6 bases and J by 2 bases; unmatched bases: 9. The CDR3 is CASSTTGTGDNYGYTF. The CDR3 DNA reads as TGTGCCAGCAGCACAACCGGGACAGGGGACAACTATGGCTACACCTTC.

The gene calls are TRBV29-1 and TRBJ1-2; 7 bases are a match to TRBD1. This CDR3 contains 16 residues. V gave up 4 bases and J gave up 4 bases; unmatched junction bases: 15. Per germline, CDR1 SQVTM and CDR2 ANQGSEA. CDR3 DNA: TGCAGCGTTGGGGGGGTTGGGGACAGCCATGGCTATGGCTACACCTTC. Translation: CSVGGVGDSHGYGYTF.

This chain links TRBV7-6 with TRBJ2-1; a possible D gene is TRBD2 (6 bases). Germline V lookup: CDR1 SGHVS, CDR2 FNYEAQ. Trimming stripped 5 bases from V and 5 bases from J, with 19 bases between. This CDR3 contains 16 residues. CDR3 amino acids: CASSISGITVNNEQFF. The DNA of the CDR3 is TGTGCCAGCAGCATTAGCGGAATCACTGTAAACAATGAGCAGTTCTTC.

The chain recombines TRBV7-9 with TRBJ1-5; D might be TRBD1 (6 bases). The CDR3 loop spans 15 amino acids. V lost 3 bases and J 0 bases, leaving 9 bases between the germline ends. CDR1 and CDR2 from the germline V gene are SEHNR and FQNEAQ (reference sequence). In DNA, the CDR3 is TGTGCCAGCAGCTTCTCAGGGGATAGCAATCAGCCCCAGCATTTT. Protein sequence: CASSFSGDSNQPQHF.